The 31 T cell receptor beta chains presented below share a single source sample, sequenced in a study of T cells in localized non-small cell lung cancer. Generated by immunoSEQ multiplex PCR, the TCRdb table keeps only in-frame clones and is missing some. The sample includes 40,000 or so clones, around 75% of them seen just once. The source was PBMCs, collected before any cancer treatment. The receptor set was obtained from a woman aged 40-70 years with stage II squamous cell lung carcinoma.

This chain connects TRBV11-1 to TRBJ2-1, with 7 positions matching TRBD2. CDR1 and CDR2 from the germline V gene are SGHAT and FQDESV (reference sequence). This CDR3 is built from 15 residues. V trimming: 6 bases; J trimming: 3 bases; junction bases outside the gene matches: 8. CDR3 residues: CASSSTLARYNEQFF. CDR3 bases: TGTGCCAGCAGTTCCACACTAGCGCGCTACAATGAGCAGTTCTTC.

V is TRBV11-3 and J is TRBJ2-3, with 7 bases lining up with TRBD2. There are 16 residues in the CDR3. Germline CDR1 SGHNT, CDR2 YENEEA. Germline trimming cut 2 bases from V and 2 bases from J; bases unmatched to any gene: 7. CDR3 sequence (DNA): TGTGCCAGCAGCTTAAGGAGCGGGGAGAACACAGATACGCAGTATTTT. This gives the protein CASSLRSGENTDTQYF.

The rearrangement links TRBV7-8 to TRBJ2-1; D gene unclear. This CDR3 is built from 15 residues. With 3 bases removed from V and 2 bases from J, the gap between germline ends came to 11 bases. CDR1 and CDR2 (germline): SGHVS, FQNEAQ. CDR3 nucleotide sequence: TGTGCCAGCAGCTTCTCCTCGTCTGCCTACAATGAGCAGTTCTTC. It codes for CASSFSSSAYNEQFF.

V usage is TRBV7-2 and J usage is TRBJ1-3; 8 bases line up with TRBD1. V shed 5 bases and J 8 bases; nucleotides not matched to a gene: 11. The CDR3 length is 15 residues. Germline V gives CDR1 SGHTA, CDR2 FQGNSA. Here the CDR3 DNA reads TGTGCCAGCAGCACCGGACAGGGTAGGGCAGACACCATATATTTT. It translates to CASSTGQGRADTIYF.

This chain uses TRBV6-1 with TRBJ2-2; no clear D gene. This CDR3 is 12 amino acids long. With 6 bases removed from V and 1 base from J, the gap between germline ends came to 3 bases. CDR1 is MNHNS and CDR2 is SASEGT in the germline V gene. This chain's CDR3 is CASRENTGELFF. The DNA for the CDR3 is TGTGCCAGCAGGGAGAACACCGGGGAGCTGTTTTTT.

In DNA, the CDR3 is TGTGCCACCAGCAGAGCCGGTACGGGATCGGGACTAGCGGGGGGCTATGAGCAGTTCTTC. Translated: CATSRAGTGSGLAGGYEQFF. The V call is TRBV15, the J call TRBJ2-1; 15 nucleotides line up with TRBD2. The CDR3 contains 20 residues. Looked up from germline, CDR1 is LNHNV and CDR2 is YYDKDF (reference sequence). V shed 1 base, J shed 8 bases, and the junction held 15 bases outside the gene matches.

The chain has TRBV6-1 and TRBJ2-3, with 7 positions matching TRBD1. CDR1 and CDR2 (germline): MNHNS, SASEGT. This CDR3 is built from 15 residues. Trimming took 5 bases from V and 1 from J; bases not matched to a gene: 6. The CDR3 sequence is CASSLQGSGTDTQYF. Here the CDR3 DNA reads TGTGCCAGCAGTCTACAGGGGAGTGGCACAGATACGCAGTATTTT.

The chain combines TRBV6-4 with TRBJ1-4, with 7 bases that match TRBD1. The junction had 7 bases not matched to a gene; V was cut back by 4 bases and J by 8 bases. The CDR3 has 14 residues. CDR1 and CDR2 (germline): MRHNA, SNTAGT. The CDR3 nucleotides read TGTGCCAGCAGTGTGGAGGGGGCGTCGGAAAAACTGTTTTTT. It translates to CASSVEGASEKLFF.

This sequence joins TRBV6-1 and TRBJ2-1; D assignment may be TRBD1 or TRBD2 (5 bases each). There are 13 residues in the CDR3. Per the germline V gene, CDR1 is MNHNS and CDR2 is SASEGT. Trimming removed 6 bases at V and 8 bases at J, with 14 bases between. The CDR3 DNA sequence: TGTGCCAGCAGATGGGCCGGGGCCTATGAGCAGTTCTTC. It is translated as CASRWAGAYEQFF.

The V call is TRBV15, the J call TRBJ2-3; 7 bases align to TRBD1. The CDR3 consists of 18 residues. Germline CDR1 and CDR2: LNHNV and YYDKDF (reference sequence). V was pared by 0 bases and J by 2 bases, with 11 bases of the junction left unmatched. The CDR3: CATSRDTRGTAATDTQYF. The CDR3 DNA is TGTGCCACCAGCAGAGACACCAGAGGGACAGCTGCCACAGATACGCAGTATTTT.

The chain uses TRBV19 and TRBJ2-2; 10 positions agree with TRBD1. Germline trimming cut 3 bases from V and 4 bases from J; bases unmatched to any gene: 5. Germline CDR1 and CDR2: LNHDA and SQIVND (reference sequence). This CDR3 has 16 residues. CDR3 loop: CASSMGTGVGTGELFF. In DNA form, the CDR3 reads TGTGCCAGTAGTATGGGGACAGGGGTGGGCACCGGGGAGCTGTTTTTT.

The chain carries TRBV28 and TRBJ1-5; D is uncertain. The germline V and J ends were trimmed by 6 bases and 4 bases, with 7 bases remaining between them. Germline V gene lookup returns CDR1 MDHEN and CDR2 SYDVKM. CDR3 size: 12 residues. The CDR3 bases are TGTGCCAGCAGGGGCACGAATCAGCCCCAGCATTTT. This translates into CASRGTNQPQHF.

This chain connects TRBV6-5 to TRBJ1-4; 9 nucleotides line up with TRBD1. V dropped 0 bases and J dropped 8; count of bases not matched to a gene: 7. From germline, CDR1 is MNHEY and CDR2 SVGAGI. The CDR3 length is 16 residues. CDR3 region: CASSYSGDRVGEKLFF. DNA for the CDR3: TGTGCCAGCAGTTACTCGGGGGACAGGGTTGGAGAAAAACTGTTTTTT.

This rearrangement joins TRBV4-1 to TRBJ2-3; no firm D call. The CDR3 is 16 residues long. V was trimmed by 1 base and J by 8 bases, leaving 19 bases between them. Per germline, CDR1 MGHRA and CDR2 YSYEKL. The chain's CDR3 is CASSQANLVSIGTQYF. The CDR3 DNA reads TGCGCCAGCAGCCAAGCCAACCTCGTCAGTATTGGTACGCAGTATTTT.

The sample holds one count of this clone. The chain recombines TRBV7-9 with TRBJ1-6, with TRBD1 matching over 9 bases. Losses at the gene ends were 0 bases for V and 10 bases for J; bases not matched to a gene: 7. Germline V gene sequence: CDR1 SEHNR, CDR2 FQNEAQ (reference sequence). CDR3 length: 16 residues. CDR3 coding DNA: TGTGCCAGCAGCTTAGCGAGACAGGGGGTGGAATCACCCCTCCACTTT. This sequence encodes CASSLARQGVESPLHF.

The chain has TRBV4-3 and TRBJ2-7, with D unresolved. CDR3 length: 16 residues. Trimming took 0 bases from V and 6 from J, leaving 18 bases between them. Germline V gene data show CDR1 as LGHNA and CDR2 as YSLEER. The CDR3 coding sequence is TGCGCCAGCAGCCAAGATTTTGGCAGACCTGGGTCCGAGCAGTACTTC. Translating it yields CASSQDFGRPGSEQYF.

This clone was observed a single time. CDR3 in amino acids: CASSQRGPYNEQFF. The CDR3 region has the DNA TGTGCCAGCAGCCAAAGGGGGCCCTACAATGAGCAGTTCTTC. This rearrangement joins TRBV11-2 to TRBJ2-1; TRBD1 matches 7 bases. V trimming: 5 bases; J trimming: 2 bases; junction bases outside the gene matches: 3. The CDR3 has 14 residues. The V gene's germline CDR1 is SGHAT and CDR2 FQNNGV.

The chain uses TRBV5-6 and TRBJ1-2; D uncertain. Germline V gene sequence: CDR1 SGHDT, CDR2 YYEEEE. The germline V and J ends were trimmed by 2 bases and 2 bases, with 7 bases remaining between them. The CDR3 covers 13 residues. The CDR3 sequence is CASSFSDNYGYTF. For the CDR3, the DNA is TGTGCCAGCAGCTTCAGCGACAACTATGGCTACACCTTC. Variable domain in full (rest from reference TRBV5-6 and TRBJ1-2): DAGVTQSPTHLIKTRGQQVTLRCSPKSGHDTVSWYQQALGQGPQFIFQYYEEEERQRGNFPDRFSGHQFPNYSSELNVNALLLGDSALYLCASSFSDNYGYTFGSGTRLTVV.

A few counts support this clone. This rearrangement joins TRBV6-5 to TRBJ1-1, with 8 bases that match TRBD1. The CDR3 length is 14 residues. Germline values: CDR1 MNHEY, CDR2 SVGAGI. V gave up 6 bases and J gave up 6 bases; unmatched junction bases: 9. Written as DNA, the CDR3 is TGTGCCAGCAGCGTTGGACAGGGTAGCGCTGAAGCTTTCTTT. Translation gives CASSVGQGSAEAFF.

V is TRBV15 and J is TRBJ2-5; TRBD1 matches 8 bases. Germline assignment: CDR1 LNHNV and CDR2 YYDKDF (reference sequence). With 4 bases clipped from V and 5 bases from J, the junction kept 12 bases outside the gene matches. The CDR3 has 16 amino acids. Written as DNA, the CDR3 is TGTGCCACCAGCACCAATAAAAGGACAGGGTTTGAGACCCAGTACTTC. Protein product: CATSTNKRTGFETQYF.

The rearrangement uses TRBV7-7 and TRBJ2-5, with TRBD2 identical over 8 bases. The length of the CDR3 is 14 residues. The germline gives CDR1 SSHAT, CDR2 FNYEAQ (reference sequence). The CDR3 DNA reads TGTGCTAGCGGACCCAGCGGGAGAGGAGAGACCCAGTACTTC. Amino acids: CASGPSGRGETQYF.

V and J are TRBV7-2 and TRBJ2-5; perhaps TRBD2 as D (6 bases). V lost 6 bases to trimming and J lost 1 base, with 9 bases between them. Germline-derived CDR1 and CDR2 are SGHTA and FQGNSA. The CDR3 totals 13 residues. CDR3 nucleotides: TGTGCCAGCAGTCCGGGACTCCAAGAGACCCAGTACTTC. Translating gives CASSPGLQETQYF.

The chain uses TRBV29-1 and TRBJ2-3; 8 bases fit TRBD2. Germline V gene data show CDR1 as SQVTM and CDR2 as ANQGSEA. V gave up 7 bases and J gave up 2 bases; unmatched junction bases: 17. The CDR3 extends over 17 amino acids. CDR3: CSASVGSGTYYTDTQYF. The CDR3 bases are TGCAGCGCCTCGGTGGGTAGCGGGACTTATTACACAGATACGCAGTATTTT.

The chain uses TRBV6-5 and TRBJ1-5; D not certain. This CDR3 contains 13 residues. In germline, CDR1 is MNHEY, CDR2 SVGAGI. V lost 7 bases and J 3 bases, leaving 10 bases between the germline ends. The CDR3 DNA is TGTGCCAGCACCAAAACAGTCAATCAGCCCCAGCATTTT. Amino acids: CASTKTVNQPQHF.

This CDR3 reads CASSSPGLGNEKLFF. The DNA for the CDR3 is TGTGCCAGCAGTTCACCGGGACTTGGGAATGAAAAACTGTTTTTT. The chain carries TRBV27 and TRBJ1-4; maybe TRBD1 (5 bases). This CDR3 is 15 amino acids long. Germline values: CDR1 MNHEY, CDR2 SMNVEV (reference sequence). V was cut by 4 bases and J by 5 bases, with 14 bases left in between.

J is TRBJ2-2 and V is TRBV7-9; the D gene is possibly TRBD2 (7 bases). V was pared by 3 bases and J by 6 bases, with 11 bases between. CDR3 length equals 14 residues. Germline lookup yields CDR1 SEHNR and CDR2 FQNEAQ (reference sequence). CDR3 in DNA: TGTGCCAGCAGCTTGGGGGGGCGAGCCGGGGAGCTGTTTTTT. Its protein product is CASSLGGRAGELFF.

This clone appeared once. V is TRBV6-5 and J is TRBJ1-3; D is unclear. CDR1 is MNHEY, CDR2 SVGAGI, per germline. This CDR3 is 11 amino acids long. V lost 2 bases to trimming and J lost 4 bases, with 0 bases between them. CDR3 amino acids: CASSYGNTIYF. The CDR3 DNA follows: TGTGCCAGCAGTTACGGAAACACCATATATTTT.

This chain links TRBV7-2 with TRBJ1-2, with D unclear. Between the trimmed V and J ends, which lost 5 bases and 5 bases, there was a span of 12 bases. The germline V gene encodes CDR1 SGHTA and CDR2 FQGNSA. CDR3 length: 13 residues. CDR3 in DNA: TGTGCCAGCAGCCTAAGGACGGATTATGGCTACACCTTC. Translation: CASSLRTDYGYTF.

This clone occurred a few times. The chain uses TRBV28 and TRBJ2-3; tentative D call: TRBD2 (6 bases). The CDR3 spans 17 residues. V was cut by 2 bases and J by 0 bases, with 15 bases left in between. The germline V gene encodes CDR1 MDHEN and CDR2 SYDVKM. This CDR3 reads CASSLGWGGTSTDTQYF. The CDR3 region has the DNA TGTGCCAGCAGTTTAGGCTGGGGCGGGACTAGCACAGATACGCAGTATTTT.

The chain has TRBV6-5 and TRBJ2-4; maybe TRBD2 (6 bases). Germline V gene sequence: CDR1 MNHEY, CDR2 SVGAGI. The CDR3 runs to 15 residues. V lost 7 bases and J 7 bases, leaving 20 bases between the germline ends. As DNA, the CDR3 is TGTGCCAGCACTCCACGGGGGAGACTAGACAACATTCAGTACTTC. Its protein product is CASTPRGRLDNIQYF.

The count of this clone is one. V gene TRBV7-8 combines with J gene TRBJ1-5; 7 nucleotides align to TRBD1. Germline trimming cut 5 bases from V and 2 bases from J; bases unmatched to any gene: 9. This CDR3 has 16 residues. CDR1 SGHVS and CDR2 FQNEAQ come from the germline V gene. This CDR3 is CASSPTGEMRNQPQHF. Written as DNA, the CDR3 is TGTGCCAGCAGCCCCACAGGGGAGATGCGCAATCAGCCCCAGCATTTT. Using reference TRBV7-8 and TRBJ1-5 for the parts outside the CDR3, the full variable domain is GAGVSQSPRYKVAKRGQDVALRCDPISGHVSLFWYQQALGQGPEFLTYFQNEAQLDKSGLPSDRFFAERPEGSVSTLKIQRTQQEDSAVYLCASSPTGEMRNQPQHFGDGTRLSIL.